This T cell receptor beta chain was obtained from a study of T cell responses to AZD1222 COVID-19 vaccine. Findings and caveats of the study: A reported finding is that nearly half of spike-specific TCRs target unmutated variant regions. Most donors were white British, females outnumbered males, and clonal diversity was possibly underestimated.

The germline V gene has CDR1 LNHDA and CDR2 SQIVND (reference sequence). With 10 bases clipped from V and 0 bases from J, the junction kept 18 bases outside the gene matches. The CDR3 loop spans 19 amino acids. On this clone: Its target is unknown.

Using immunoSEQ multiplex PCR, the repertoire was profiled, and TCRdb retains in-frame clones only, with some absent. Among 150,000 or so clones listed, 87% were seen once. This TCR derives from an adult who received the AZD1222 COVID-19 vaccine. This specimen was peripheral blood, taken 28 days after the second AZD1222 dose. The chain is built from TRBV19 and TRBJ1-1, with 12 bases lining up with TRBD1. CDR3 coding DNA: TGTGCCACCCGAGGGACAGGGGGCCCAAATGCCCGAATGAACACTGAAGCTTTCTTT. Encoded protein: CATRGTGGPNARMNTEAFF.